What follows describes a single T cell receptor (beta chain). This clone occurred once. It lacks a known antigen. The record has no base qualities; no much larger clone is one base away. This entry is derived from a study of blood T cell repertoires in COVID-19 (dated by TCRdb to between 2020 and 2021). As for the study more broadly: Collaborator samples came from the United States, Italy and Spain and covered acute and convalescent phases of COVID-19. The repertoires were released in a freely available public database intended as a resource for research on the immune response to SARS-CoV-2. Where available, HLA class I and class II types were obtained from metadata supplied by the sample provider rather than from assay-based typing. The prospective study material was composed of cDNA or gDNA derived from T cells, B-cell-depleted T cells, or PBMCs. A de-identified subject ID, COVID-19 status, age in years and sex were almost always included in the sample metadata. Subjects who had been exposed to COVID-19, were actively infected with it, or had recovered from it provided the deeply sampled blood TCRbeta repertoires that made up the dataset. Samples were obtained from the ongoing ImmuneRACE study (first 160 participants) and from some 1,300 subjects provided by 6 global collaborators.

V loses 8 bases, J loses 9 bases, and the germline ends lie 14 bases apart. The CDR3 measures 12 amino acids from cysteine to phenylalanine. The sequence is cut down to CDR3 DNA, 36 bases in frame from base 1. What the study reported, not specific to this receptor: The amount of clinical and demographic metadata varied by source and participant and was provided uncurated.

Whole blood was collected in K2EDTA tubes by collaborating institutions according to the institutions' own protocols. For TCRbeta analysis, collaborators shipped samples in one of three forms: frozen whole blood, isolated PBMCs, or DNA extracted from either of those sample types. TCRbeta CDR3 regions were amplified from genomic DNA by means of the immunoSEQ Assay, a bias-controlled multiplex PCR. Turning to the authors' computational methods: Nucleated cell counts per sample were estimated from amplification of reference gene primers within the assay. To quantify the absolute abundance of each unique TCRbeta CDR3 rearrangement, sequence reads were collapsed and filtered. For each sample, productive Simpson clonality was calculated as the square root of Simpson's diversity index across productive rearrangements. TCRdb stores this immuneACCESS table with in-frame sequences only. Part of the clones is absent; in the studies checked, under half of the shortfall reflects unresolved V genes, and no reason is known for the rest. The DNA gave D and trimming, while V, J and clone size come from that table. In this sample the table shows about 400,000 clones, roughly 90% of which occur a single time. Together, the top ten hold roughly 1.2% of the sample.

The rearrangement joined TRBV12-3 or TRBV12-4 to TRBJ2-1; a weak D assignment points to TRBD1 (6 bases agree). The sequenced material came from peripheral blood. The receptor was derived from a man aged 35 to 55 with acute or convalescent COVID-19. The DNA is TGTGCCAGCGGAACAGGGTCCGTTGAGCAGTTCTTC. Its translation is CASGTGSVEQFF.